This T cell receptor (beta chain) derives from a study of CD8+ T cells in alopecia areata. About the study: Treated patients were dosed with oral tofacitinib, taking 5 to 10 mg twice daily. Dosing spanned 6 to 18 months on tofacitinib, then 6 months off drug.

Study-level findings and limits: Sequencing of scalp tissue also captures the resident alphabeta T cells of normal skin.

V lost 4 bases and J lost 7; bases outside the gene matches: 14. Germline-derived CDR1 and CDR2 are SGHRS and YFSETQ. The CDR3 covers 15 residues. From alopecia areata patients, lesional scalp punch biopsies and peripheral blood were collected. For this clone: What it recognizes is unknown.

Extracted RNA was reverse transcribed into cDNA, the sequencing template. Assay: immunoSEQ multiplex PCR; the TCRdb copy retains only in-frame clones and omits some. The table records approximately 150,000 clones, just over 65% of them present only once. The sequencing here drew on CD8+ T cells sorted from blood, taken at week 0. The TCR was taken from a human donor with alopecia areata. This chain joins TRBV5-1 and TRBJ2-7; the match to TRBD1 covers 7 bases. CDR3: CASSPTGTGAWEQYF. The CDR3 DNA reads TGCGCCAGCAGCCCCACCGGAACAGGGGCGTGGGAGCAGTACTTC.